These 22 T cell receptor beta chains share one sample of origin, sequenced in a study of long-term antiretroviral therapy in people with HIV. The authors ran the immunoSEQ assay, v3.0, at survey level. This table comes from immunoSEQ multiplex PCR, and its TCRdb copy is limited to in-frame clones, with some not included. This repertoire shows approximately 26,000 clones, around 90% found once; its top ten account for about 3.6%. The sequencing used unsorted PBMCs, collected 1.8 years after starting antiretroviral therapy. Receptors were obtained from a woman between 18 and 29 years old with HIV.

This chain connects TRBV18 to TRBJ1-1; D is unresolved. V lost 1 base to trimming and J lost 0 bases, with 12 bases between them. Looked up from germline, CDR1 is KGHSH and CDR2 is LQKENI. There are 16 residues in the CDR3. CDR3 sequence: CASSPLAGSMNTEAFF. As DNA, the CDR3 is TGTGCCAGCTCACCACTGGCCGGTTCAATGAACACTGAAGCTTTCTTT.

The V call is TRBV5-1, the J call TRBJ2-3, with TRBD1 matching over 7 bases. The CDR3 contains 15 residues. Unmatched junction bases numbered 6, after V lost 3 bases and J lost 2 bases. Germline loops: CDR1 SGHRS, CDR2 YFSETQ. CDR3 in DNA: TGCGCCAGCAGCTATCGGACAGGACTCACAGATACGCAGTATTTT. As protein: CASSYRTGLTDTQYF.

The chain couples TRBV4-1 to TRBJ1-1; no firm D call. There are 15 residues in the CDR3. Trimming removed 1 base at V and 2 bases at J, with 11 bases between. The germline V gene encodes CDR1 MGHRA and CDR2 YSYEKL. The CDR3 DNA reads as TGCGCCAGCAGCCAAGCGGCGGGAGACAACACTGAAGCTTTCTTT. It encodes CASSQAAGDNTEAFF.

Points on this clone: This CDR3 is also generated by other DNA sequences in the sample. V usage is TRBV11-2 and J usage is TRBJ2-2; D is unclear. Germline CDR1 and CDR2: SGHAT and FQNNGV. This CDR3 contains 12 residues. V lost 5 bases and J lost 6, with 7 bases in between. CDR3 bases: TGTGCCAGCAGCCCAGGCCCCGGGGAGCTGTTTTTT. This codes for CASSPGPGELFF.

This rearrangement joins TRBV7-7 to TRBJ2-2; D unclear. Per germline, CDR1 SSHAT and CDR2 FNYEAQ (reference sequence). The CDR3 totals 11 residues. CDR3 in amino acids: CAATGIGELFF. In DNA, the CDR3 is TGTGCTGCCACCGGAATTGGGGAGCTGTTTTTT.

Concerning this clone: One end of the junction is discordant with germline, which a read error may explain. The chain joins TRBV7-7 to TRBJ2-1; 7 bases align to TRBD2. The CDR3 extends over 15 amino acids. The germline V gene encodes CDR1 SSHAT and CDR2 FNYEAQ (reference sequence). The CDR3 sequence is CASSPREQPYNEQFF. The DNA of the CDR3 is TGTGCTAGCAGCCCGCGGGAGCAACCCTACAATGAGCAGTTCTTC.

The chain links TRBV4-2 to TRBJ1-1; D is unclear. V was clipped by 4 bases and J by 1 base, with 7 bases between them. Germline assignment: CDR1 LGHNA and CDR2 YNFKEQ. The CDR3 has 13 amino acids. CDR3 sequence (DNA): TGTGCCAGCAGCCGTCCAGGGAACACTGAAGCTTTCTTT. Encoded protein: CASSRPGNTEAFF.

This clone was detected once. J is TRBJ2-7 and V is TRBV28, with D unresolved. V was cut by 5 bases and J by 5 bases, with 10 bases left in between. This CDR3 comprises 12 residues. Germline V gene data show CDR1 as MDHEN and CDR2 as SYDVKM. CDR3 amino acids: CASSSDPNEQYF. The DNA of the CDR3 is TGTGCCAGCAGTAGCGATCCAAACGAGCAGTACTTC.

The chain is built from TRBV7-9 and TRBJ1-3; no firm D call. The CDR3 is 16 amino acids. V gave up 4 bases and J gave up 0 bases, with 13 bases separating them. Germline V CDR1 and CDR2: SEHNR, FQNEAQ (reference sequence). In nucleotides, the CDR3 is TGTGCCAGCAGCTCGTCGATTGACGACTCTGGAAACACCATATATTTT. Protein product: CASSSSIDDSGNTIYF.

The chain is built from TRBV19 and TRBJ2-7; D perhaps matches TRBD1 (5 bases). Germline assignment: CDR1 LNHDA and CDR2 SQIVND (reference sequence). The V gene lost 6 bases and the J gene lost 7 bases, with 19 bases spanning the gap. The CDR3 extends over 14 amino acids. CDR3 sequence (DNA): TGTGCCAGTAGGACGACAGTAACCCGTGGAGAGCAGTACTTC. Its translation is CASRTTVTRGEQYF.

The chain joins TRBV5-1 to TRBJ1-2, with D possibly TRBD1 on 5 matching bases. Trimming took 0 bases from V and 4 from J, leaving 13 bases between them. The CDR3 is 15 amino acids. Germline loops: CDR1 SGHRS, CDR2 YFSETQ. The CDR3 sequence: CASSLASTDLYGYTF. The CDR3 nucleotides read TGCGCCAGCAGCTTGGCCTCGACAGACCTCTATGGCTACACCTTC.

This sequence joins TRBV7-2 and TRBJ2-1; a possible D gene is TRBD2 (5 bases). Trimming left V 9 bases short and J 6 bases short, with 15 bases between. CDR3 length equals 13 residues. The germline V gene encodes CDR1 SGHTA and CDR2 FQGNSA. CDR3 sequence: CASPPPGSNEQFF. CDR3 coding DNA: TGTGCCAGTCCCCCCCCGGGGTCCAATGAGCAGTTCTTC.

V usage is TRBV27 and J usage is TRBJ1-6, with TRBD1 identical over 7 bases. The CDR3 spans 13 residues. The germline gives CDR1 MNHEY, CDR2 SMNVEV (reference sequence). Trimming removed 6 bases from V and 10 bases from J; junction bases left unmatched: 6. The CDR3 sequence: CASRTGSSSPLHF. DNA of the CDR3: TGTGCCAGCAGGACAGGGTCCAGCTCACCCCTCCACTTT.

This chain uses TRBV11-2 with TRBJ2-7; 11 positions agree with TRBD2. The germline V gene has CDR1 SGHAT and CDR2 FQNNGV. The CDR3 is 15 residues long. Unmatched junction bases numbered 9, after V lost 6 bases and J lost 5 bases. The CDR3 DNA sequence: TGTGCCAGCAGGCCTTCTAGCGGGAGGTGGAACGAGCAGTACTTC. It specifies CASRPSSGRWNEQYF.

This clone showed up just once. CDR3 coding DNA: TGTGCTAGTGGTTTGGATCGGTATAGGGGGACTGAAGCTTTCTTT. It is translated as CASGLDRYRGTEAFF. The V call is TRBV12-5, the J call TRBJ1-1; TRBD1 is a possible D gene (6 bases). CDR3 length: 15 residues. V lost 1 base and J lost 5, with 14 bases in between. Germline lookup yields CDR1 LGHNT and CDR2 FRNRAP.

The chain couples TRBV5-1 to TRBJ1-3; D ambiguous. The CDR3 covers 16 residues. CDR1 is SGHRS, CDR2 YFSETQ, per germline. Trimming shortened V by 3 bases and J by 4 bases, and 17 bases separated the two germline ends. The CDR3 DNA follows: TGCGCCAGCAGCTGGGAGGTTCAGGCGGGCGGAAACACCATATATTTT. Translated, it gives CASSWEVQAGGNTIYF. Together with reference TRBV5-1 and TRBJ1-3, the CDR3 gives the full variable domain: KAGVTQTPRYLIKTRGQQVTLSCSPISGHRSVSWYQQTPGQGLQFLFEYFSETQRNKGNFPGRFSGRQFSNSRSEMNVSTLELGDSALYLCASSWEVQAGGNTIYFGEGSWLTVV.

This clone has more than one count but fewer than ten. The V and J genes are TRBV19 and TRBJ1-1, with D tentatively TRBD1 (5 bases). This CDR3 comprises 13 residues. The germline CDR1 and CDR2 sequences are LNHDA and SQIVND (reference sequence). Trimming removed 5 bases at V and 1 base at J, with 8 bases between. The CDR3 reads CASSAQANTEAFF. The CDR3 nucleotides are TGTGCCAGTAGTGCACAGGCGAACACTGAAGCTTTCTTT.

The chain is built from TRBV19 and TRBJ2-1, with 8 bases aligning to TRBD1. Trimming at V came to 3 bases and at J to 5 bases, leaving 6 bases not matched to a gene. Germline CDR1 is LNHDA and CDR2 is SQIVND (reference sequence). CDR3 length: 15 residues. The CDR3 bases are TGTGCCAGTAGTATCCCCCTGGGACAGGACAATGAGCAGTTCTTC. As protein: CASSIPLGQDNEQFF.

The chain has TRBV6-6 and TRBJ2-1, with 12 positions matching TRBD2. Germline loops: CDR1 MNHNY, CDR2 SVGAGI (reference sequence). The CDR3 spans 15 residues. With 8 bases clipped from V and 5 bases from J, the junction kept 7 bases outside the gene matches. Written as DNA, the CDR3 is TGTGCCAGCGGCGCGTGGACTAGCGGGAACAATGAGCAGTTCTTC. It encodes CASGAWTSGNNEQFF.

The J gene is TRBJ2-1, the V gene TRBV6-4; 7 bases map to TRBD1. The germline CDR1 and CDR2 sequences are MRHNA and SNTAGT. The CDR3 covers 16 residues. The V segment lost 8 bases and the J segment 3 bases; nucleotides outside the gene matches: 13. The CDR3 here is CASSSLPGTDYNEQFF. CDR3 bases: TGTGCCAGCTCCTCCCTCCCCGGGACAGACTACAATGAGCAGTTCTTC.

V is TRBV6-5 and J is TRBJ2-7; tentatively, D is TRBD1 (6 bases). The V and J ends lost 4 bases and 4 bases respectively, with 17 bases between them. The CDR3 is made up of 15 amino acids. Germline CDR1 and CDR2: MNHEY and SVGAGI. The CDR3 bases are TGTGCCAGCAGTTCCCCTGGGGGCCCCTTTTACGAGCAGTACTTC. This encodes CASSSPGGPFYEQYF.

This clone was found once. V gene TRBV28 combines with J gene TRBJ1-5; 7 bases agree with TRBD1. The CDR3 totals 14 residues. Losses at the gene ends were 6 bases for V and 6 bases for J; bases not matched to a gene: 8. Germline assignment: CDR1 MDHEN and CDR2 SYDVKM. DNA for the CDR3: TGTGCCAGCAGGCGACAGGGTATAAGTCAGCCCCAGCATTTT. Protein: CASRRQGISQPQHF.